This entry lists 29 T cell receptor beta chains sequenced from one sample in a study of cytomegalovirus exposure and HLA in healthy donors (dated by TCRdb to the late 2010s). Library preparation was by the immunoSEQ multiplex PCR assay. For the multiplex PCR, a mixture combining 60 forward primers for TCR Vbeta segments and 13 reverse primers for TCR Jbeta segments was used. TCRdb took over this immuneACCESS table, retaining in-frame rearrangements with V and J assigned. Such tables are incomplete; in checked studies, under half of the missing clones stem from an unresolved V gene, and the remainder is unexplained. Across this sample there are approximately 140,000 clones, with around 72% seen only once. The ten most abundant clones make up roughly an eighth of the sample. Input material: PBMCs. The source is a human donor in good health.

The chain combines TRBV28 with TRBJ1-6; D unclear. This CDR3 has 16 amino acids. V was shortened by 2 bases and J by 0 bases, with 8 bases between the two germline ends. The germline V gene encodes CDR1 MDHEN and CDR2 SYDVKM. The CDR3 sequence is CASSLRRTSYNSPLHF. Written as DNA, the CDR3 is TGTGCCAGCAGTTTAAGGAGGACCTCCTATAATTCACCCCTCCACTTT.

The chain couples TRBV27 to TRBJ2-7; D remains unclear. Trimming removed 0 bases from V and 0 bases from J, with 3 bases in between. CDR3 length: 13 amino acids. CDR1 and CDR2 (germline): MNHEY, SMNVEV (reference sequence). In DNA form, the CDR3 reads TGTGCCAGCAGTTTATCCATCTCCTACGAGCAGTACTTC. This encodes CASSLSISYEQYF.

The CDR3 here is CASSNPGQGVRNSPLHF. The CDR3 DNA reads as TGTGCCAGCAGCAACCCGGGACAGGGGGTTAGGAATTCACCCCTCCACTTT. The chain employs TRBV7-9 and TRBJ1-6, with 11 bases matching TRBD1. V was pared by 5 bases and J by 7 bases, with 10 bases of the junction left unmatched. The CDR3 covers 17 residues. Germline lookup yields CDR1 SEHNR and CDR2 FQNEAQ (reference sequence). Supplemented by reference TRBV7-9 and TRBJ1-6, the full variable domain reads DTGVSQNPRHKITKRGQNVTFRCDPISEHNRLYWYRQTLGQGPEFLTYFQNEAQLEKSRLLSDRFSAERPKGSFSTLEIQRTEQGDSAMYLCASSNPGQGVRNSPLHFGNGTRLTVT.

This chain joins TRBV25-1 and TRBJ2-1; TRBD2 matches 7 bases. The CDR3 loop spans 15 amino acids. V lost 1 base, J lost 7 bases, and 7 bases stayed unmatched. The V gene's germline CDR1 is MGHDK and CDR2 SYGVNS. CDR3 bases: TGTGCCAGCAGTGAATGGGGGGGAGGGTTGAATGAGCAGTTCTTC. It codes for CASSEWGGGLNEQFF.

The chain is built from TRBV11-3 and TRBJ2-3, with D possibly matching TRBD2 (7 bases). The CDR3 covers 19 residues. Trimming cost V 5 bases and J 2 bases, with 26 bases left between them. Germline assignment: CDR1 SGHNT and CDR2 YENEEA. CDR3 sequence: CASSQSWPSGGGNTDTQYF. The CDR3 region has the DNA TGTGCCAGCAGCCAATCGTGGCCGTCGGGCGGGGGCAACACAGATACGCAGTATTTT.

This chain connects TRBV7-8 to TRBJ1-1; a weak D match, TRBD1 (5 bases). The CDR3 has 16 amino acids. V gave up 5 bases and J gave up 0 bases, with 16 bases separating them. Looked up from germline, CDR1 is SGHVS and CDR2 is FQNEAQ. The CDR3 DNA reads as TGTGCCAGCAGCCCCACCCCCCGACAGATGAACACTGAAGCTTTCTTT. As protein: CASSPTPRQMNTEAFF.

This clone came up a few times. The chain has TRBV7-8 and TRBJ1-5; D is perhaps TRBD1 (5 bases). Looked up from germline, CDR1 is SGHVS and CDR2 is FQNEAQ. This CDR3 spans 15 amino acids. Trimming took off 5 bases at V and 0 bases at J, with 11 bases between the two ends. The CDR3 DNA reads TGTGCCAGCAGCGCTGACAGTTATAGCAATCAGCCCCAGCATTTT. Its translation is CASSADSYSNQPQHF.

The rearrangement uses TRBV6-5 and TRBJ2-7; D is unresolved. CDR1 and CDR2 from the germline V gene are MNHEY and SVGAGI. There are 15 residues in the CDR3. V dropped 6 bases and J dropped 1 base, with 16 bases sitting between them. The chain's CDR3 is CASRPRLGVSYEQYF. DNA for the CDR3: TGTGCCAGCAGACCACGTTTAGGAGTTTCCTACGAGCAGTACTTC.

This chain uses TRBV5-1 with TRBJ2-5; the match to TRBD2 covers 13 bases. The DNA end is a closer match to TRBJ2-7, so the J assignment may be wrong. Looked up from germline, CDR1 is SGHRS and CDR2 is YFSETQ. The CDR3 covers 15 residues. CDR3 sequence: CASSLTSGRASEQYF. CDR3 nucleotides: TGCGCCAGCAGCTTGACTAGCGGGAGGGCCTCCGAGCAGTACTTC.

V gene TRBV6-1 combines with J gene TRBJ2-7; TRBD2 is a possible D gene (7 bases). The CDR3 extends over 14 amino acids. CDR1 MNHNS and CDR2 SASEGT come from the germline V gene. V gave up 6 bases and J gave up 7 bases, with 19 bases separating them. The CDR3, as DNA: TGTGCCAGCAGCTACGATGGGGGGGCGGGGGAGCAGTACTTC. Its translation is CASSYDGGAGEQYF.

This chain links TRBV5-1 with TRBJ2-5; 7 nucleotides line up with TRBD2. CDR3 length: 16 amino acids. With V trimmed by 1 base and J by 5 bases, 11 bases remained unmatched. Germline CDR1 reads SGHRS; CDR2 reads YFSETQ. Written as DNA, the CDR3 is TGCGCCAGCAGCTTGATGCCCGCTCTAGCGGCGGAGACCCAGTACTTC. Its protein product is CASSLMPALAAETQYF.

CDR3 sequence: CQSRGGELFF. CDR3 bases: TGCCAAAGCAGGGGTGGGGAGCTGTTTTTT. The V gene is TRBV29-1, the J gene TRBJ2-2, with D perhaps TRBD1 (6 bases). The CDR3 covers 10 residues. CDR1 and CDR2 from the germline V gene are SQVTM and ANQGSEA.

V gene TRBV29-1 combines with J gene TRBJ1-1; D might be TRBD1 (5 bases). V was cut by 4 bases and J by 5 bases, with 14 bases left in between. The germline V gene encodes CDR1 SQVTM and CDR2 ANQGSEA. The CDR3 loop spans 13 amino acids. The CDR3 DNA reads TGCAGCGTTGCTGGCAGGGTGGGGACTGAAGCTTTCTTT. Translating gives CSVAGRVGTEAFF.

The chain is built from TRBV7-3 and TRBJ2-1; 11 nucleotides line up with TRBD2. In germline, CDR1 is SGHTA, CDR2 FQGTGA. The CDR3 sequence is 15 residues long. The V and J ends lost 1 base and 6 bases, in that order; junction bases with no gene match: 2. CDR3: CASSLMTSGTNEQFF. CDR3 coding DNA: TGTGCCAGCAGCTTAATGACTAGCGGGACCAATGAGCAGTTCTTC.

This chain uses TRBV6-1 with TRBJ1-2; D ambiguous. CDR1 and CDR2 (germline): MNHNS, SASEGT. Trimming stripped 2 bases from V and 5 bases from J, with 12 bases between. The CDR3 runs to 14 residues. For the CDR3, the DNA is TGTGCCAGCAGTGAAACAACCCGGGGATATGGCTACACCTTC. The encoded protein is CASSETTRGYGYTF.

The chain employs TRBV19 and TRBJ2-2, with 10 bases identical to TRBD2. V trimming: 4 bases; J trimming: 6 bases; junction bases outside the gene matches: 11. CDR1 is LNHDA and CDR2 is SQIVND in the germline V gene (reference sequence). This CDR3 is 17 amino acids long. The CDR3 coding sequence is TGTGCCAGTAGTAGAGGGGCTAGCGGGAGACGGGCCGGGGAGCTGTTTTTT. It specifies CASSRGASGRRAGELFF.

This chain uses TRBV7-9 with TRBJ1-2; TRBD1 matches at 9 bases. V lost 3 bases, J lost 3 bases, and 5 bases stayed unmatched. This CDR3 spans 15 amino acids. Germline V CDR1 and CDR2: SEHNR, FQNEAQ (reference sequence). The CDR3 DNA sequence: TGTGCCAGCAGCTTCGGACAGGGGACCGACTATGGCTACACCTTC. It encodes CASSFGQGTDYGYTF.

The chain employs TRBV27 and TRBJ1-1; D gene ambiguous. Germline values: CDR1 MNHEY, CDR2 SMNVEV (reference sequence). V shed 5 bases and J shed 1 base, with 14 bases lying between them. The CDR3 consists of 15 residues. The CDR3 DNA reads as TGTGCCAGCAGTCCATTCGGGAAACCGAACACTGAAGCTTTCTTT. This sequence encodes CASSPFGKPNTEAFF.

The chain has TRBV5-1 and TRBJ2-7; D is ambiguous. V gave up 4 bases and J gave up 3 bases, with 14 bases separating them. Germline CDR1 and CDR2: SGHRS and YFSETQ. The CDR3 loop spans 14 amino acids. The CDR3 coding sequence is TGCGCCAGCAGCCCTGGCGGTCTTTACTACGAGCAGTACTTC. Translated, it gives CASSPGGLYYEQYF.

The V gene is TRBV19, the J gene TRBJ2-3; 7 positions agree with TRBD2. The CDR3 runs 17 residues. CDR1 and CDR2 from the germline V gene are LNHDA and SQIVND (reference sequence). The junction had 11 bases not matched to a gene; V was cut back by 4 bases and J by 1 base. The CDR3 reads CASSTLLAAYGTDTQYF. CDR3 in DNA: TGTGCCAGTAGTACCCTTCTAGCGGCCTATGGCACAGATACGCAGTATTTT.

This clone has more than one count but fewer than ten. The rearrangement joins TRBV5-6 to TRBJ1-1; D possibly corresponds to TRBD1 (5 bases). V was cut by 0 bases and J by 3 bases, with 9 bases left in between. The V gene's germline CDR1 is SGHDT and CDR2 YYEEEE. CDR3 length equals 14 residues. The CDR3 sequence is CASSLGREDTEAFF. The DNA of the CDR3 is TGTGCCAGCAGCTTGGGCAGGGAGGACACTGAAGCTTTCTTT.

In this sample, this clone turned up once. The V and J genes are TRBV19 and TRBJ2-3; 7 positions match TRBD2. The junction had 5 bases not matched to a gene; V was cut back by 4 bases and J by 4 bases. The length of the CDR3 is 14 residues. Germline CDR1 and CDR2: LNHDA and SQIVND (reference sequence). Written as DNA, the CDR3 is TGTGCCAGTAGTACGGCGGGGGTCGCAGATACGCAGTATTTT. It yields the protein CASSTAGVADTQYF. The whole variable domain, remainder taken from reference TRBV19 and TRBJ2-3, is DGGITQSPKYLFRKEGQNVTLSCEQNLNHDAMYWYRQDPGQGLRLIYYSQIVNDFQKGDIAEGYSVSREKKESFPLTVTSAQKNPTAFYLCASSTAGVADTQYFGPGTRLTVL.

This rearrangement joins TRBV7-6 to TRBJ2-5; TRBD2 aligns across 10 bases. The CDR3 runs 15 residues. V dropped 3 bases and J dropped 4; count of bases not matched to a gene: 5. CDR1 SGHVS and CDR2 FNYEAQ come from the germline V gene. The CDR3 protein is CASSLERGGRETQYF. In DNA form, the CDR3 reads TGTGCCAGCAGCTTGGAGCGGGGGGGCCGAGAGACCCAGTACTTC.

V is TRBV5-4 and J is TRBJ2-3; tentatively, D is TRBD2 (5 bases). V was pared by 1 base and J by 6 bases, with 9 bases between. This CDR3 has 13 amino acids. Germline V gene lookup returns CDR1 SGHNT and CDR2 YYREEE (reference sequence). DNA of the CDR3: TGTGCCAGCAGCTTGTCCCCGGGGGATACGCAGTATTTT. This translates into CASSLSPGDTQYF. The complete variable domain, with remaining parts taken from reference TRBV5-4 and TRBJ2-3, reads ETGVTQSPTHLIKTRGQQVTLRCSSQSGHNTVSWYQQALGQGPQFIFQYYREEENGRGNFPPRFSGLQFPNYSSELNVNALELDDSALYLCASSLSPGDTQYFGPGTRLTVL.

The chain recombines TRBV5-1 with TRBJ2-3; the match to TRBD2 covers 7 bases. With V trimmed by 4 bases and J by 2 bases, 10 bases remained unmatched. From germline, CDR1 is SGHRS and CDR2 YFSETQ. This CDR3 region has 16 residues. CDR3 bases: TGCGCCAGCAGCGGAAGTCCTAGCGGATCCACAGATACGCAGTATTTT. Amino acid sequence: CASSGSPSGSTDTQYF.

The chain employs TRBV19 and TRBJ1-2; D call uncertain. The CDR3 spans 14 residues. Germline CDR1 reads LNHDA; CDR2 reads SQIVND (reference sequence). V lost 3 bases and J lost 0, with 8 bases in between. CDR3 loop: CASSIIGANYGYTF. The CDR3 DNA reads as TGTGCCAGTAGTATCATCGGGGCTAACTATGGCTACACCTTC.

The rearrangement links TRBV5-1 to TRBJ2-2, with 9 bases fitting TRBD1. Germline V lookup: CDR1 SGHRS, CDR2 YFSETQ. The CDR3 is 16 residues long. Trimming at V came to 4 bases and at J to 6 bases, leaving 10 bases not matched to a gene. CDR3 nucleotides: TGCGCCAGCAGCGCCGGGACAGGGCGGTACGCCGGGGAGCTGTTTTTT. Encoded protein: CASSAGTGRYAGELFF.

The gene calls are TRBV11-2 and TRBJ1-1; D gene uncertain. This CDR3 is built from 15 residues. Trimming took 1 base from V and 4 from J, leaving 13 bases between them. Germline V gene lookup returns CDR1 SGHAT and CDR2 FQNNGV. CDR3 residues: CASSLAYGLATEAFF. CDR3 bases: TGTGCCAGCAGCTTAGCTTACGGACTGGCCACTGAAGCTTTCTTT.

In this sample, this clone turned up a few times. V usage is TRBV27 and J usage is TRBJ1-5; D may be TRBD1 (6 bases). V was shortened by 4 bases and J by 7 bases, with 11 bases between the two germline ends. The CDR3 length is 13 residues. Germline V lookup: CDR1 MNHEY, CDR2 SMNVEV (reference sequence). This CDR3 reads CASSWGGDQPQHF. The CDR3, as DNA: TGTGCCAGCAGTTGGGGGGGCGACCAGCCCCAGCATTTT.